Below, 18 T cell receptor beta chains from the same sample are listed, as sequenced in a study of blood T cell repertoires in COVID-19. Sequencing was performed with immunoSEQ multiplex PCR; in TCRdb, only in-frame clones are kept and a portion is missing. Among some 130,000 clones listed, about 83% were seen once. Sequencing input: peripheral blood. These receptors came from a man in his forties with active or convalescent COVID-19.

This clone came up many times. This sequence joins TRBV7-9 and TRBJ2-3; 11 bases agree with TRBD2. Trimming cost V 3 bases and J 6 bases; bases outside gene matches: 11. Germline CDR1 is SEHNR and CDR2 is FQNEAQ (reference sequence). The length of the CDR3 is 17 residues. The CDR3 loop is CASSFPVVSGGADTQYF. The CDR3 DNA follows: TGTGCCAGCAGCTTTCCCGTGGTTAGCGGGGGGGCGGATACGCAGTATTTT.

This clone came up a few times. The rearrangement links TRBV19 to TRBJ2-3, with 14 bases lining up with TRBD2. V lost 3 bases, J lost 4 bases, and 6 bases stayed unmatched. Germline loops: CDR1 LNHDA, CDR2 SQIVND (reference sequence). The length of the CDR3 is 17 residues. The CDR3 is CASSMGLAGARADTQYF. The CDR3 nucleotides are TGTGCCAGTAGTATGGGACTAGCGGGGGCTCGGGCAGATACGCAGTATTTT.

The V call is TRBV30, the J call TRBJ1-2; 12 bases map to TRBD1. Per germline, CDR1 GTSNPN and CDR2 SVGIG (reference sequence). The V segment lost 3 bases and the J segment 8 bases; nucleotides outside the gene matches: 10. This CDR3 is 15 amino acids long. CDR3 loop: CAWRFRDRGREGYTF. Here the CDR3 DNA reads TGTGCCTGGAGGTTCAGGGACAGGGGGCGTGAAGGCTACACCTTC.

The J gene is TRBJ1-6, the V gene TRBV28, with a weak D call TRBD1 (5 bases). Between the trimmed V and J ends, which lost 6 bases and 7 bases, there was a span of 16 bases. The CDR3 length is 15 residues. Germline CDR1 and CDR2: MDHEN and SYDVKM. CDR3 DNA: TGTGCCAGCAGACATCAGGGCCTTGGCAATTCACCCCTCCACTTT. It translates to CASRHQGLGNSPLHF.

The chain joins TRBV19 to TRBJ2-2, with 13 bases matching TRBD2. Looked up from germline, CDR1 is LNHDA and CDR2 is SQIVND (reference sequence). The ends lost 7 bases at V and 7 bases at J; junction bases unmatched: 9. The CDR3 extends over 16 amino acids. The CDR3 region has the DNA TGTGCCAGTACCAGACGACTAGCGGGGGGACTCGGGGAGCTGTTTTTT. Residues: CASTRRLAGGLGELFF.

The chain combines TRBV6-4 with TRBJ2-5; D gene uncertain. This CDR3 is built from 14 residues. In germline, CDR1 is MRHNA, CDR2 SNTAGT. With 0 bases removed from V and 1 base from J, the gap between germline ends came to 6 bases. The CDR3: CASSDSGSQETQYF. The CDR3 region has the DNA TGTGCCAGCAGTGACTCTGGTAGCCAAGAGACCCAGTACTTC.

This chain joins TRBV19 and TRBJ2-1, with 11 bases fitting TRBD1. The CDR3 sequence is 16 residues long. Germline loops: CDR1 LNHDA, CDR2 SQIVND (reference sequence). Trimming took 7 bases from V and 8 from J; bases not matched to a gene: 13. CDR3 sequence (DNA): TGTGCCAGTAAAGCCCCCGGGACAGGGGGTAAGGATGAGCAGTTCTTC. Translating it yields CASKAPGTGGKDEQFF.

The CDR3 is CASSQERLHLYGYTF. The CDR3 nucleotides are TGTGCCAGCAGCCAAGAACGACTACACCTCTATGGCTACACCTTC. This chain links TRBV14 with TRBJ1-2; D is ambiguous. Per the germline V gene, CDR1 is SGHDN and CDR2 is FVKESK. Trimming took 0 bases from V and 4 from J, leaving 12 bases between them. CDR3 length: 15 residues.

The V call is TRBV12-3 or TRBV12-4, the J call TRBJ2-7; 7 bases align to TRBD1. This CDR3 contains 11 residues. V trimming: 9 bases; J trimming: 6 bases; junction bases outside the gene matches: 5. DNA of the CDR3: TGTGCCAGACCGACAGGGTTCGAGCAGTACTTC. This encodes CARPTGFEQYF.

The CDR3, as DNA: TGTGCCAGCTCAGTGGCACATATGAACACTGAAGCTTTCTTT. Its protein product is CASSVAHMNTEAFF. The chain is built from TRBV18 and TRBJ1-1; D call uncertain. The V and J ends lost 5 bases and 0 bases respectively, with 10 bases between them. Germline V CDR1 and CDR2: KGHSH, LQKENI. This CDR3 is built from 14 residues. Combining the CDR3 with reference TRBV18 and TRBJ1-1 gives the whole variable domain NAGVMQNPRHLVRRRGQEARLRCSPMKGHSHVYWYRQLPEEGLKFMVYLQKENIIDESGMPKERFSAEFPKEGPSILRIQQVVRGDSAAYFCASSVAHMNTEAFFGQGTRLTVV.

The V call is TRBV5-4, the J call TRBJ1-6; D is ambiguous. Trimming took 10 bases from V and 7 from J, leaving 9 bases between them. The CDR3 covers 11 residues. In germline, CDR1 is SGHNT, CDR2 YYREEE (reference sequence). The CDR3 loop is CAYQENSPLHF. CDR3 coding DNA: TGTGCCTATCAAGAGAATTCACCCCTCCACTTT.

The J gene is TRBJ1-1, the V gene TRBV9; 7 bases are a match to TRBD1. Germline loops: CDR1 SGDLS, CDR2 YYNGEE. This CDR3 spans 16 amino acids. V shed 4 bases and J 4 bases; nucleotides not matched to a gene: 13. The CDR3 is CASSPTGTVYGTEAFF. CDR3 sequence (DNA): TGTGCCAGCAGCCCCACCGGGACAGTTTATGGCACTGAAGCTTTCTTT.

This chain uses TRBV18 with TRBJ1-6; TRBD1 might be the D (6 bases). Germline V gene sequence: CDR1 KGHSH, CDR2 LQKENI. With 4 bases removed from V and 7 bases from J, the gap between germline ends came to 14 bases. This CDR3 spans 15 amino acids. For the CDR3, the DNA is TGTGCCAGCTCACGGGGTGGGGGCGAAAATTCACCCCTCCACTTT. It codes for CASSRGGGENSPLHF.

CDR3 residues: CASSPQQGGNTGELFF. Written as DNA, the CDR3 is TGTGCCAGCTCACCACAGCAGGGAGGGAACACCGGGGAGCTGTTTTTT. This chain links TRBV18 with TRBJ2-2; possible D gene TRBD2, 6 bases. Per germline, CDR1 KGHSH and CDR2 LQKENI. Trimming removed 1 base at V and 1 base at J, with 10 bases between. The CDR3 runs to 16 residues.

This clone came up many times. The chain is built from TRBV5-1 and TRBJ2-3; 12 bases map to TRBD2. With V trimmed by 4 bases and J by 7 bases, 13 bases remained unmatched. This CDR3 comprises 17 residues. CDR1 is SGHRS and CDR2 is YFSETQ in the germline V gene. The CDR3 here is CASSPTLAGGPPNTQYF. CDR3 DNA: TGCGCCAGCAGCCCAACACTAGCGGGGGGTCCCCCAAATACGCAGTATTTT.

The chain has TRBV5-1 and TRBJ2-3, with 7 nucleotides matching TRBD2. J lost 2 bases, V lost 5 bases, and 8 bases had no gene match. Germline assignment: CDR1 SGHRS and CDR2 YFSETQ. The CDR3 covers 15 residues. The CDR3 DNA is TGCGCCAGCAGGGTATCCAGCGGGGTCACAGATACGCAGTATTTT. As protein: CASRVSSGVTDTQYF.

V and J are TRBV27 and TRBJ2-2; D unclear. Looked up from germline, CDR1 is MNHEY and CDR2 is SMNVEV (reference sequence). The CDR3 has 14 residues. V lost 3 bases and J lost 2, with 7 bases in between. Here the CDR3 reads CASSLQENTGELFF. In nucleotides, the CDR3 is TGTGCCAGCAGTTTGCAGGAAAACACCGGGGAGCTGTTTTTT.

The chain employs TRBV12-3 or TRBV12-4 and TRBJ1-2; a possible D gene is TRBD1 (6 bases). This CDR3 is built from 12 residues. V was shortened by 3 bases and J by 8 bases, with 10 bases between the two germline ends. CDR3 DNA: TGTGCCAGCAGTTTGGACAGTCGGGGCTACACCTTC. Residues: CASSLDSRGYTF.